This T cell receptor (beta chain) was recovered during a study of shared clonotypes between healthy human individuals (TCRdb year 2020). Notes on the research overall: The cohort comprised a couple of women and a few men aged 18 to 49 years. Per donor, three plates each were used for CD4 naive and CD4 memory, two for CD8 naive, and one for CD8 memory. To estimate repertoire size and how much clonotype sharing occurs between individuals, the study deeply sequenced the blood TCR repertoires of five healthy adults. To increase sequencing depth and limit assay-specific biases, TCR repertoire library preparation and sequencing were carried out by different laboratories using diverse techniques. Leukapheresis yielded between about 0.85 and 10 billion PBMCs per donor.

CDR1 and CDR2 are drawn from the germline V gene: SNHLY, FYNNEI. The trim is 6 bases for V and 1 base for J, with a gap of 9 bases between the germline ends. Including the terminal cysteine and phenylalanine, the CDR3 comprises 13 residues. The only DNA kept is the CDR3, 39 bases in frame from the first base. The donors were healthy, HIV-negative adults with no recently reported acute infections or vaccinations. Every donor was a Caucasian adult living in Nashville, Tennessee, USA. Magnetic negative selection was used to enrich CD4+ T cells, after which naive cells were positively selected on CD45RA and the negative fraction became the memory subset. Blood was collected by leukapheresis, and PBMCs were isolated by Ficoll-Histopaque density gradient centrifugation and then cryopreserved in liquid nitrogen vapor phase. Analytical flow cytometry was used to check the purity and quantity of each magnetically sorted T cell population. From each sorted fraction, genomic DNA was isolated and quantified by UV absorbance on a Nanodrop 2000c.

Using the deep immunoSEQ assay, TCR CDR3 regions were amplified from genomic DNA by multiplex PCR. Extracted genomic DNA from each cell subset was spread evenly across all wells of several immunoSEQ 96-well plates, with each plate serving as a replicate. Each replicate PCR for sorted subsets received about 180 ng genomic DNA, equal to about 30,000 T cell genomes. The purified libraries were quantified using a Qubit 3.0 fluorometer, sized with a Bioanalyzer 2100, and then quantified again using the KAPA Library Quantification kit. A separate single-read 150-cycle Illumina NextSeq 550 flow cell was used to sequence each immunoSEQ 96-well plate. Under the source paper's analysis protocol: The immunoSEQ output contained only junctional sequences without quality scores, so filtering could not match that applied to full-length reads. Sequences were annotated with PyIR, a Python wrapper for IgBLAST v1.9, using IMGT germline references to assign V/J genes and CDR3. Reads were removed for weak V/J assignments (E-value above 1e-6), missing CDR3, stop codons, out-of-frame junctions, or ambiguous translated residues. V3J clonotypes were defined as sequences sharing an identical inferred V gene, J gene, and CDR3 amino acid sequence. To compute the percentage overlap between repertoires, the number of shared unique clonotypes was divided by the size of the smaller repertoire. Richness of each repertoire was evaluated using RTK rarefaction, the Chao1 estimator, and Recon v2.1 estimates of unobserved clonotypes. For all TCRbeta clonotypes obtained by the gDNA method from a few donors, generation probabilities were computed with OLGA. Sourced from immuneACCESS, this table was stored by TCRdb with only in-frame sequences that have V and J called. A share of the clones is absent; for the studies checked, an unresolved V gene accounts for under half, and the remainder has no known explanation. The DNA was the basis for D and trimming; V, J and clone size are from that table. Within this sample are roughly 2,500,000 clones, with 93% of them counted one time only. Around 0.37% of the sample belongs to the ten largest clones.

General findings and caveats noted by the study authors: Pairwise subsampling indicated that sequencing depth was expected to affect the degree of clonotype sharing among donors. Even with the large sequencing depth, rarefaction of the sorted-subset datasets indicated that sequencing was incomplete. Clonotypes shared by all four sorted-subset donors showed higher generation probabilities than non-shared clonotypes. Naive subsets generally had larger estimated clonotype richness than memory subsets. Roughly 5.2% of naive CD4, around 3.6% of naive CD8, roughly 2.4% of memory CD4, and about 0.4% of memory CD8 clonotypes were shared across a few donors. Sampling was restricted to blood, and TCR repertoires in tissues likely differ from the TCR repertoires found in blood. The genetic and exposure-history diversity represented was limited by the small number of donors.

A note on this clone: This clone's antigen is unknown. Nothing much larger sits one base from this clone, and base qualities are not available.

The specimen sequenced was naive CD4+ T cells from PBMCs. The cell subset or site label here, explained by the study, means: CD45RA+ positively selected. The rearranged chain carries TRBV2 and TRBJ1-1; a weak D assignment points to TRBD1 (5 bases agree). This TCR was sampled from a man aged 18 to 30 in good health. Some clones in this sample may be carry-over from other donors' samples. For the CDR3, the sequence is CASRKDRNTEAFF. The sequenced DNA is TGTGCCAGCAGAAAAGACAGGAACACTGAAGCTTTCTTT. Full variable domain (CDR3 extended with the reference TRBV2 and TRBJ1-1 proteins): EPEVTQTPSHQVTQMGQEVILRCVPISNHLYFYWYRQILGQKVEFLVSFYNNEISEKSEIFDDQFSVERPDGSNFTLKIRSTKLEDSAMYFCASRKDRNTEAFFGQGTRLTVV.